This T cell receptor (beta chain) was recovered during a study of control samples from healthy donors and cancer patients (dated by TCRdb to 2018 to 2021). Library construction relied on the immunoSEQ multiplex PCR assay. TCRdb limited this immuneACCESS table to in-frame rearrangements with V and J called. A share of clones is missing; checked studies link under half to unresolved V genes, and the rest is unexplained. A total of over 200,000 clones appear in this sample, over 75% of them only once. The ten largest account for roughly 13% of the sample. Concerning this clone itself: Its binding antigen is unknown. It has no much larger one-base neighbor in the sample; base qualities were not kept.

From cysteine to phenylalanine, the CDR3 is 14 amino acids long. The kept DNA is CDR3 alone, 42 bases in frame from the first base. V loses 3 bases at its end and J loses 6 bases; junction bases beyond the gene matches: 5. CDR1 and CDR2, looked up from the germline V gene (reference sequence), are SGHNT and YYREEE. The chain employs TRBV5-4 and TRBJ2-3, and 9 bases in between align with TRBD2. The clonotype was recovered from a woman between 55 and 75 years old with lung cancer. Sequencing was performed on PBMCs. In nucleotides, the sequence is TGTGCCAGCAGCTCGGGACTAGCCGGGGATACGCAGTATTTT. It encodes CASSSGLAGDTQYF.